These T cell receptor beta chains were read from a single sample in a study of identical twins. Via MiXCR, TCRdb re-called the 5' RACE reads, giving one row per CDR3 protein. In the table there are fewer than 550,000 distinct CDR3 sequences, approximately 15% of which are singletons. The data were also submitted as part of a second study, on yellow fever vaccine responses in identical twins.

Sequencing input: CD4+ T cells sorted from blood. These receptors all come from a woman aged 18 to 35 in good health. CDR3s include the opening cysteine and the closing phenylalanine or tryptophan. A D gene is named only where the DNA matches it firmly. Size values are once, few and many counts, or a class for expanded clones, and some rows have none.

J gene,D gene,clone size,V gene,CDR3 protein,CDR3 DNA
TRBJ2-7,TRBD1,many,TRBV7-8,CASSSQGLGYEQYF,TGTGCCAGCAGCTCACAGGGGTTAGGGTACGAGCAGTACTTC
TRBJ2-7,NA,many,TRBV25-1,CASSGAVNEQYF,TGTGCCAGCAGTGGCGCGGTCAACGAGCAGTACTTC
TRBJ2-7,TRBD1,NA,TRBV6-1,CASRWDREVSSEQYF,TGTGCCAGCAGGTGGGACAGGGAAGTTTCATCCGAGCAGTACTTC
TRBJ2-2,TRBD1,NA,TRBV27,CASSHQGAVGTGELFF,TGTGCCAGCAGCCATCAGGGGGCGGTGGGGACCGGGGAGCTGTTTTTT
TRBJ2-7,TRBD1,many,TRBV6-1,CASSPETGSYEQYF,TGTGCCAGCAGCCCAGAGACAGGGAGCTACGAGCAGTACTTC
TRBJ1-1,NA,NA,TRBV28,CASSTYRNTEAFF,TGTGCCAGCAGCACCTACAGGAACACTGAAGCTTTCTTT
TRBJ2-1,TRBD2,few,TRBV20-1,CSAGSGRRRQNEQFF,TGCAGTGCGGGAAGCGGGAGGAGGCGGCAGAATGAGCAGTTCTTC
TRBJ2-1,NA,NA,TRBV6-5,CASRYSYSGYDYNEQFF,TGTGCCAGCAGATACAGCTATTCCGGGTATGACTACAATGAGCAGTTCTTC
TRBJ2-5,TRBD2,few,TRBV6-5,CASSYPAGGGETQYF,TGTGCCAGCAGTTACCCGGCGGGGGGGGGTGAGACCCAGTACTTC
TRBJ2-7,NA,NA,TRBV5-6,CASSPTPRGSYEQYF,TGTGCCAGCAGCCCCACCCCCCGGGGCTCCTACGAGCAGTACTTC
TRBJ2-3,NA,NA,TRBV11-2,CASTEGTPSTDTQYF,TGTGCCAGCACCGAGGGGACACCTAGCACAGATACGCAGTATTTT
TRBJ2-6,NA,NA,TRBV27,CASSLWAPGANVLTF,TGTGCCAGCAGTTTATGGGCTCCTGGGGCCAACGTCCTGACTTTC
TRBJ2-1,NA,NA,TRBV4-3,CASSQEVGKQFF,TGCGCCAGCAGCCAAGAGGTAGGGAAGCAGTTCTTC
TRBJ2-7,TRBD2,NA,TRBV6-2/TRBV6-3,CASRNVASGEYEQYF,TGTGCCAGCAGAAACGTGGCTAGCGGGGAATACGAGCAGTACTTC
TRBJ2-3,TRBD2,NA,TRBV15,CATSPLRASGGSTTDTQYF,TGTGCCACCAGCCCCTTAAGAGCTAGCGGGGGGTCCACCACAGATACGCAGTATTTT
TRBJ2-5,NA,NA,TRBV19,CASSRQVRGTQYF,TGTGCCAGTAGTCGGCAGGTCCGAGGGACCCAGTACTTC
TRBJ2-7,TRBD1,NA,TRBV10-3,CAISPLSTGAEQYF,TGTGCCATCAGTCCCTTATCCACAGGGGCCGAGCAGTACTTC
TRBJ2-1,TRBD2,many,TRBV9,CASSVLASGGRCVF,TGTGCCAGCAGCGTTCTCGCCTCGGGCGGGAGATGCGTCTTC
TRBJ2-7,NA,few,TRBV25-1,CASSGLSEQYF,TGTGCCAGCAGTGGGCTCAGCGAGCAGTACTTC
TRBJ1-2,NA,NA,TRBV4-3,CASSQEVDAGRGGYTF,TGCGCCAGCAGCCAAGAGGTAGATGCGGGAAGAGGTGGCTACACCTTC
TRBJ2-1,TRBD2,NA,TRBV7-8,CASSLVRGDNEQFF,TGTGCCAGCAGCTTAGTGCGGGGGGACAATGAGCAGTTCTTC
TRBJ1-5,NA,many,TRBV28,CASSLGGEGQPQHF,TGTGCCAGCAGCCTAGGGGGTGAGGGTCAGCCCCAGCATTTT
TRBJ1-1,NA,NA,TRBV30,CAWSPGGTEAFF,TGTGCCTGGAGTCCGGGGGGAACTGAAGCTTTCTTT
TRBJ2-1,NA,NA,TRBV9,CASSVDPSVGEQFF,TGTGCCAGCAGCGTAGACCCTAGCGTCGGTGAGCAGTTCTTC
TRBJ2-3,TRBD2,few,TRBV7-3,CASATSGGGTQYF,TGTGCCAGCGCGACTAGCGGGGGAGGCACGCAGTATTTT
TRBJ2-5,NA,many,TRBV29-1,CSVDGRGLGETQYF,TGCAGCGTAGACGGCCGGGGCCTGGGGGAGACCCAGTACTTC
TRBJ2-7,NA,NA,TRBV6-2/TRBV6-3,CASRNDFWGASYEQYF,TGTGCCAGCAGGAACGACTTTTGGGGGGCCTCCTACGAGCAGTACTTC
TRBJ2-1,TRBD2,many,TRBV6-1,CASMTSGAYNEQFF,TGTGCCAGCATGACTAGCGGGGCTTACAATGAGCAGTTCTTC
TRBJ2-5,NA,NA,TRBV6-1,CASRRVREGGGETQYF,TGTGCCAGCAGGCGTGTACGCGAGGGGGGCGGGGAGACCCAGTACTTC
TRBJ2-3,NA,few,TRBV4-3,CASSQDRIRTATDTQYF,TGCGCCAGCAGCCAAGATCGTATCAGGACCGCCACAGATACGCAGTATTTT
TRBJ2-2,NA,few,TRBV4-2,CASSRPLAGNTGELFF,TGTGCCAGCAGTCGACCTCTAGCCGGCAACACCGGGGAGCTGTTTTTT
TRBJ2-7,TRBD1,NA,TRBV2,CASSEGGQGTYYEQYF,TGTGCCAGCAGTGAAGGGGGACAGGGGACCTACTACGAGCAGTACTTC
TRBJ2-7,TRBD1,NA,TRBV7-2,CASSLMGQGAPPEQYF,TGTGCCAGCAGCCTGATGGGACAGGGGGCGCCGCCCGAGCAGTACTTC
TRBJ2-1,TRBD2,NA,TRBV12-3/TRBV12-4,CASSYLSGGPYNEQFF,TGTGCCAGCAGTTACCTTAGCGGGGGGCCTTACAATGAGCAGTTCTTC
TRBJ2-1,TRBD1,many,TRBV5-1,CASSPGQGYNEQFF,TGTGCCAGCAGCCCGGGACAGGGCTACAATGAGCAGTTCTTC
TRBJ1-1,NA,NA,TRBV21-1,CASSKALWGQGLMNTEAFF,TGTGCCAGCAGCAAAGCGCTTTGGGGACAGGGTCTCATGAACACTGAAGCTTTCTTT
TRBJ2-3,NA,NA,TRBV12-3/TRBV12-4,CASRRDTTDTQYF,TGTGCCAGCAGACGGGACACCACAGATACGCAGTATTTT
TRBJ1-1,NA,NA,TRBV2,CASKIDENTEAFF,TGTGCCAGCAAGATAGACGAGAACACTGAAGCTTTCTTT
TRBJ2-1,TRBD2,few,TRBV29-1,CSVLSGRASSNRFF,TGCAGCGTCCTCAGCGGGAGGGCCTCAAGCAATCGGTTCTTC
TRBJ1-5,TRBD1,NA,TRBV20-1,CSRITGTGDNQPQHF,TGCAGCAGAATTACCGGGACAGGGGATAATCAGCCCCAGCATTTT
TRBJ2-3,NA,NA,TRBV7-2,CASSSTLPHTQYF,TGTGCCAGCAGCTCCACCCTGCCGCATACGCAGTATTTT
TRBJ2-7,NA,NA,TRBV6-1,CASSPPPGVPYEQYF,TGTGCCAGCAGTCCCCCTCCAGGGGTCCCCTACGAGCAGTACTTC
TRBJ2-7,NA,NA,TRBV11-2,CASSSPVRGTYEQYF,TGTGCCAGCAGCTCCCCAGTCCGGGGGACCTACGAGCAGTACTTC
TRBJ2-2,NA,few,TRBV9,CASSVGENPGELFF,TGTGCCAGCAGCGTGGGGGAGAATCCCGGGGAGCTGTTTTTT
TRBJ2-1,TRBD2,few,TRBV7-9,CASVSGAGGNEQFF,TGTGCCAGCGTTAGCGGGGCAGGTGGGAATGAGCAGTTCTTC
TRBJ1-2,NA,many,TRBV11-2,CASSLNMGDYGYTF,TGTGCCAGCAGCTTGAATATGGGGGACTATGGCTACACCTTC